The rows below give T cell receptor beta chains drawn from one sample of a study of T cell responses to AZD1222 COVID-19 vaccine. Sequencing used immunoSEQ multiplex PCR; TCRdb keeps in-frame clones, though not all of them. The table shows under 150,000 clones, with about 90% occurring only once. The material was peripheral blood, obtained 28 days after the second AZD1222 dose. The source is an adult who received the AZD1222 COVID-19 vaccine. CDR3s include the opening cysteine and the closing phenylalanine or tryptophan. A D gene is named only where the DNA matches it firmly. A row's size may be missing; if present it is once, few, many or a size class.

j_gene | v_gene | abundance | d_gene | CDR3aa | CDR3nt
TRBJ1-1 | TRBV7-9 | . | . | CASSLGTANTEAFF | TGTGCCAGCAGCTTAGGGACAGCGAACACTGAAGCTTTCTTT
TRBJ1-3 | TRBV7-8 | . | . | CASSLDHANTIYF | TGTGCCAGCAGCTTAGACCACGCAAACACCATATATTTT
TRBJ1-2 | TRBV6-1 | . | . | CASSEDEGVYGYTF | TGTGCCAGCAGTGAAGATGAGGGGGTCTATGGCTACACCTTC
TRBJ1-1 | TRBV6-1 | once | TRBD1 | CASSEREGAKAFF | TGTGCCAGCAGTGAAAGGGAGGGGGCGAAAGCTTTCTTT
TRBJ1-4 | TRBV18 | . | . | CASSGGLILSF | TGTGCCAGCTCCGGGGGACTAATCTTGTCCTTC
TRBJ2-3 | TRBV5-1 | . | . | CASSPEVLGADTQYF | TGCGCCAGCAGCCCGGAGGTACTAGGGGCAGATACGCAGTATTTT
TRBJ2-3 | TRBV9 | . | . | CASSAKPGVDTQYF | TGTGCCAGCAGCGCGAAGCCAGGGGTCGATACGCAGTATTTT
TRBJ1-4 | TRBV2 | . | . | CASSESSEKLFF | TGTGCCAGCAGTGAGTCGTCCGAGAAACTGTTTTTT
TRBJ1-5 | TRBV18 | . | . | CASSPPGLYSNQPQHF | TGTGCCAGCTCACCACCGGGACTCTATAGCAATCAGCCCCAGCATTTT
TRBJ2-3 | TRBV19 | . | TRBD1 | CASSIRETGASDTQYF | TGTGCCAGTAGTATAAGAGAGACAGGGGCATCTGATACGCAGTATTTT
TRBJ1-6 | TRBV6-5 | . | TRBD1 | CASRGEGAYSPLHF | TGTGCCAGCAGGGGGGAGGGGGCGTATTCACCCCTCCACTTT
TRBJ1-2 | TRBV27 | . | TRBD1 | CASSSTRDRAVYGYTF | TGTGCCAGCAGTTCAACCCGGGACAGGGCTGTTTATGGCTACACCTTC
TRBJ1-1 | TRBV2 | . | . | CASSELGDPNTEAFF | TGTGCCAGCAGTGAGTTGGGGGACCCGAACACTGAAGCTTTCTTT
TRBJ1-6 | TRBV19 | . | . | CASSLRTDNYNSPLHF | TGTGCCAGTAGTCTTCGGACAGACAACTATAATTCACCCCTCCACTTT
TRBJ2-2 | TRBV5-6 | once | TRBD1 | CASSKWDRNTGELFF | TGTGCCAGCAGCAAATGGGACAGAAACACCGGGGAGCTGTTTTTT
TRBJ2-7 | TRBV10-3 | . | . | CAIRGDGREEQYF | TGTGCCATCAGGGGGGATGGCCGGGAGGAGCAGTACTTC
TRBJ1-4 | TRBV11-2 | . | . | CASSSTRAANEKLFF | TGTGCCAGCAGCTCCACCCGGGCGGCTAATGAAAAACTGTTTTTT
TRBJ1-2 | TRBV29-1 | . | . | CSGTRLGAYGYTF | TGCAGCGGGACCAGGTTGGGGGCATATGGCTACACCTTC
TRBJ2-2 | TRBV3-1/TRBV3-2 | . | TRBD2 | CASRTTSGRAGELFF | TGTGCCAGCAGAACAACTAGCGGGAGGGCCGGGGAGCTGTTTTTT
TRBJ2-7 | TRBV10-1 | . | TRBD2 | CASSAVAGGYGEQYF | TGCGCCAGCAGTGCTGTAGCGGGGGGGTATGGCGAGCAGTACTTC
TRBJ1-6 | TRBV5-1 | . | . | CASSSGVWNSPLHF | TGCGCCAGCAGCTCCGGGGTTTGGAATTCACCCCTCCACTTT
TRBJ2-5 | TRBV6-6 | . | . | CASSWSGLQETQYF | TGTGCCAGCAGTTGGTCAGGTCTCCAAGAGACCCAGTACTTC
TRBJ2-1 | TRBV14 | once | . | CASSQDLPRGGEQFF | TGTGCCAGCAGCCAAGACCTCCCGCGGGGCGGTGAGCAGTTCTTC
TRBJ2-6 | TRBV19 | . | . | CASSLGSGANVLTF | TGTGCCAGTAGTCTGGGCTCTGGGGCCAACGTCCTGACTTTC
TRBJ1-4 | TRBV3-1/TRBV3-2 | . | . | CASSQRQSAEKLFF | TGTGCCAGCAGCCAAAGGCAGTCTGCTGAAAAACTGTTTTTT